This T cell receptor (beta chain) was identified in a study of blood T cell repertoires in COVID-19. Study-level background: COVID-19 samples collected from the United States, Italy and Spain covered acute and convalescent phases.

Participants were aged about 18 to 95 years, lived in around 22 US areas, and enrolled virtually. Cohort placement rested on clinical history that participants reported themselves. As handled by the study authors: Nucleated cell number was recorded as an estimate derived from reference gene primer amplification. Profiling relied on immunoSEQ multiplex PCR, and the TCRdb table lists in-frame clones only, not all of them. V and J calls and clone size are copied from that table; D and trimming were computed from the DNA. The sample has 350,000 or so clones; just over 85% are singletons. From germline, CDR1 is SGHTA and CDR2 FQGNSA. The CDR3 sequence is 15 residues long. The V gene end was trimmed by 5 bases and the J gene end by 6 bases; junction bases not matched to a gene: 5. As for this clone: The sample carries other DNA sequences with the same CDR3.

Sequencing was done on a sample of PBMCs or T cells enriched from blood (not recorded which). The origin of this receptor is a woman in her 40s with acute COVID-19. The chain has TRBV7-2 and TRBJ2-3, with 13 nucleotides matching TRBD2. The CDR3 protein is CASSLLAGGADTQYF. The CDR3 bases are TGTGCCAGCAGCCTACTAGCGGGGGGGGCGGATACGCAGTATTTT.